This section outlines one T cell receptor beta chain sequence together with its context. The specificity of this receptor is unknown. No base qualities exist here, and no much larger clone lies one base off it. This record belongs to a study of cytomegalovirus exposure and HLA in healthy donors (dated by TCRdb to about 2017). With respect to the entire study: An earlier analysis of approximately 640 of the donors reported 250 to 350 Gb of sequence data and 100 million to 130 million unique TCR beta sequences from approximately 180 million T cells. An early release that covered fewer than 750 HLA-typed donors contained approximately 300 gigabases of sequencing data and roughly 84 million unique TCR sequences. Of the 350 to 450 genotyped donors, 81% were placed in the genetic ancestry cluster associated with self-reported Caucasian donors. The study aimed to test whether cataloging public T cell receptors could reveal signatures of past pathogen exposure. The study profiled the T cell repertoires of 666 subjects by immunosequencing and related them to cytomegalovirus serostatus. In addition to the first cohort of hundreds of subjects, a separate validation cohort of 120 different subjects was used. The study combined high-throughput TCR immunosequencing, statistical association of individual TCRs with disease status, and machine learning to predict cytomegalovirus infection status. To study patterns of TCR occurrence, a later analysis re-analyzed previously published TCR beta repertoires from around 670 donors and added high-resolution HLA genotyping. Rather than drawing on any new phenotypic data, the later analysis identified candidate immune exposures from TCR beta sequences and the way those sequences occurred across donors. An earlier analysis of some 600 of the donors applied high-throughput TCR beta sequencing to assess whether each TCR beta V gene segment acted as functional or pseudogenic. Donor age, sex, ethnicity and CMV serostatus were compiled together with the repertoire data. A later genetic analysis took genome-wide SNP genotypes for about three fifths of the 666 donors and used that subset as a discovery cohort. Every discovery cohort repertoire had been produced on one sequencing platform. Class I and class II HLA loci were covered by the typing at four-digit resolution. Typing coverage varied by locus: roughly 620-640 donors for A, B, C, DRB1 and DQB1; 500 to 550 for DQA1; 600 to 610 for DPA1; around 490 for DPB1. Because of strong linkage in the cohort, a handful of DR-DQ haplotypes were treated as single units for association and clustering. On average, 235,054 unique TCR beta nucleotide sequences were sequenced per donor among several hundred genotyped donors of the cohort, with roughly 19% of those sequences being non-productive. What the authors observed across the whole study: The cohort was sequenced for TCR beta chains only, and without alpha or paired-chain data the features that could be detected were limited. V-gene and J-gene trimming of TCR beta chains was associated with a missense DCLRE1C variant in a later genetic analysis, and the association was replicated in an independent cohort. Several of the top co-occurrence clusters appeared to be linked to parvovirus B19, influenza, CMV and Epstein-Barr virus, according to a later analysis. According to a later analysis, most CMV-associated TCR beta chains appeared to be HLA-restricted, and the HLA associations seemed to be driven largely by CMV exposure. Immune exposure information for the cohort was limited to CMV serostatus. Cytomegalovirus status was reported to be diagnosed by the classifier with high specificity and sensitivity in both the original and validation cohorts. In vitro tests confirmed that a few of the cytomegalovirus-associated TCR beta chains recognize cytomegalovirus antigens. Correlated functional status among segregating V segments might be attributable to linkage disequilibrium, but an unknown experimental factor could not be ruled out. A total of 150 or so TCR beta chains were listed by the study as associated with cytomegalovirus. In a later analysis, HLA-associated TCR beta chains were found to be more clonally expanded and to have lower generation probabilities than equally common non-associated chains. Roughly uniform sequencing depth across donors was assumed in presence/absence analyses, although this assumption may not hold. A further reported finding was that TCR beta sequences accurately predicted the HLA-A and HLA-B alleles for most subjects in the first cohort. In an earlier analysis of 450 to 750 of the donors, most TCR beta V segments appeared in productive rearrangements about 87% or about 30% of the time, broadly matching IMGT annotations. Across donors, most TCR sequences were observed very rarely, whereas some public TCRs were present in many individuals. A cluster of highly shared sequence variants was judged likely to represent a technical artifact of the sequencing pipeline. Specific HLA alleles were associated with roughly 16,000 TCR beta sequences at a false discovery rate of 0.05 in a later analysis. The 87-base-pair reads could not distinguish some IMGT-functional V segments, including TRBV6-2 and TRBV6-3, so those segments were excluded. According to the authors, the approach could potentially be generalized to other disease states and immunological phenotypes. In a later analysis, TCR association rates were found to vary across HLA loci, with the most associated TCRs seen for DRB1 alleles and the fewest for HLA-C alleles. Because HLA typing was missing for some donors at each locus, association tests included only the typed subset. Because counts were too low, roughly 16 rarely observed V segments, including chromosome 9 orphons, were left out of the earlier analysis of roughly 600 of the donors. According to a later genetic analysis, donors in an Asian-associated ancestry cluster had fewer N-insertions in productive TCRs than the approximately 700-donor mean. When HLA alleles, especially DR and DQ, strongly co-occurred, TCR associations were difficult to assign to individual alleles.

The cohort comprised 710 or so healthy bone marrow donors. All cohort members were sampled while nominally healthy, although unrecorded immune exposures were likely present. The donor tested CMV seropositive, placing the donor among the 310 or so seropositive members of the cohort. Each donor provided a peripheral blood sample, and peripheral blood mononuclear cells were used for TCR beta sequencing. Genomic DNA was extracted from the blood cell samples with the Qiagen DNeasy Blood Extraction Kit. Preparation of the library involved the immunoSEQ multiplex PCR assay. For the multiplex PCR, a mixture combining 60 forward primers for TCR Vbeta segments and 13 reverse primers for TCR Jbeta segments was used. Amplification of the CDR3 region of rearranged TCR beta genes was performed with a multiplex PCR assay on genomic DNA. The amplified TCR beta libraries were sequenced on the Illumina HiSeq System as 87-base-pair reads. As for the original processing: Across the roughly 600 repertoires, a later analysis counted tens of millions of unique TCR beta chains, 9.5 million to 12 million of which were shared by at least two donors. Raw reads were error-corrected and collapsed into unique sequences with a nearest-neighbor algorithm that merged closely related sequences to remove PCR and sequencing errors. CDR3 sequences were aligned to IMGT reference sequences to assign V, D and J gene segments. For a sequence to be retained, a match of at least six nucleotides to both a V gene segment and a J gene segment was required. Rearrangements were called productive when the CDR3 lacked stop codons and stayed in frame with V and J; all others were non-productive. CDR3 was defined by IMGT convention, running from the second conserved V-encoded cysteine to the conserved J-encoded phenylalanine. Sequences without an unambiguous match to a single V gene segment were excluded from the earlier analysis of several hundred of the donors. In an earlier analysis of almost 600 of the donors, a V segment was called functional when productive rearrangements were above 56.7%, and segregating when the standard deviation between donors exceeded 5%. To diagnose cytomegalovirus status from the catalog of TCR beta chain sequences, a statistical classification framework was built. In a later analysis, V and J genes were assigned by comparing TCR nucleotide sequences against IMGT/GENE-DB human TR gene sequences. In a later analysis, CDR3 sequences and most-parsimonious VDJ recombination scenarios were assigned using the TCRdist pipeline. A later analysis defined each TCR beta chain by its CDR3 amino acid sequence plus V-gene family, and excluded reads lacking a unique V-gene family. As a way to deal with suspected cross-contamination and a sequencing artifact, a later analysis dropped more than 500 nucleotide sequences that were highly shared and had low generation probability. In a later analysis, a clonal expansion index was calculated for each public chain from normalized within-repertoire ranks of inferred template counts. A later analysis computed generation probabilities with a VDJ recombination model fitted to out-of-frame rearrangements, and checked the results against IGoR. In a later analysis, hypergeometric tests were used to score TCR-TCR, TCR-HLA and TCR-CMV co-occurrence, with a repertoire-size bias correction applied to TCR pairs. False discovery rates were estimated in a later analysis by permuting HLA or CMV assignments 20 times. In a later analysis, co-occurring TCRs were grouped using DBSCAN, and TCRdist sequence similarity was added for clustering within HLA-allele-positive subsets. Repertoires with fewer than 30,000 or more than 120,000 public chains, plus five repertoires with anomalous nucleotide sharing, were excluded from co-occurrence clustering. The table was pulled from immuneACCESS by TCRdb, which kept in-frame rearrangements only. Such tables lose some clones; where checked, under half of the loss comes from unresolved V genes, and the rest has no known cause. D and trimming come from the DNA, and the V and J calls and clone size come from that table. Recorded for this sample are some 120,000 clones; roughly 84% of them occurred a single time. Of the sample, 2.5% to 3% falls within the top ten clones.

The germline V gene encodes CDR1 MNHEY and CDR2 SVGAGI. The CDR3 has 14 amino acids, counting the end cysteine and phenylalanine. CDR3 DNA is the only sequence kept; it has 42 bases, read in frame from the first base. The V and J ends are trimmed by 0 bases and 5 bases, leaving 10 bases between them. The V gene is TRBV6-5 and the J gene is TRBJ2-5; the D segment cannot be called with confidence. The TCR originated in a woman aged 18-29 years in good health and CMV-seropositive. Sequenced material: PBMCs. The CDR3 here reads CASSYSLEVETQYF. The sequenced DNA is TGTGCCAGCAGTTACTCCCTCGAGGTTGAGACCCAGTACTTC.